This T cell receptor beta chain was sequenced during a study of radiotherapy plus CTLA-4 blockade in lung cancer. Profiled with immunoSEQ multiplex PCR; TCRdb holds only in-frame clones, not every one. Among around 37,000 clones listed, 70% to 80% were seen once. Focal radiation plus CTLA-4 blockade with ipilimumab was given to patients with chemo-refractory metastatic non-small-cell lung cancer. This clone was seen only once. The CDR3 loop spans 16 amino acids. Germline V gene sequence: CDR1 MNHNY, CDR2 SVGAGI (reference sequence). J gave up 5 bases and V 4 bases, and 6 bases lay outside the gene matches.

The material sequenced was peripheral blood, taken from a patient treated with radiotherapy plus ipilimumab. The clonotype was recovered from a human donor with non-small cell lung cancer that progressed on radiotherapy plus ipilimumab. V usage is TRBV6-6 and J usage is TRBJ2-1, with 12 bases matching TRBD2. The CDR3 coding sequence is TGTGCCAGCAGTTGGGGACTAGCGGGCCGACACAATGAGCAGTTCTTC. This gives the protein CASSWGLAGRHNEQFF.